One sample yielded the 22 T cell receptor beta chains listed below, sequenced in a study of beta chain features in type 1 diabetes (dated by TCRdb to 2016 to 2018). Preparation of the library involved the immunoSEQ multiplex PCR assay. The High Capacity cDNA Reverse Transcription Kit was used to reverse transcribe all of the isolated RNA, meaning that expressed TCRB transcripts were what got sequenced. The clones in this table, taken by TCRdb from immuneACCESS, are in-frame only. Not every clone is retained; where verified, under half of the shortfall comes from an unresolved V gene, and the cause of the rest is unknown. This sample gives approximately 470,000 clones in total; 30% of them show up just once. The biggest ten clones account for almost 0.065% of the sample. The sample taken for sequencing was naive CD4+ T cells from blood. According to the study, the label for this sample's cell subset or site signals: true naive CD4+ T cells. These receptors came from a man younger than 35 in good health.

This clone occurred a few times. The chain employs TRBV9 and TRBJ2-3, with D maybe TRBD1 (7 bases). The CDR3 is 17 amino acids. V dropped 4 bases and J dropped 1 base, with 19 bases sitting between them. Germline loops: CDR1 SGDLS, CDR2 YYNGEE. DNA for the CDR3: TGTGCCAGCAGCACCCTAGGAGGAGGGGGCGGCACAGATACGCAGTATTTT. Amino acids: CASSTLGGGGGTDTQYF.

This clone was seen a handful of times. The chain is built from TRBV7-9 and TRBJ1-2; a possible D gene is TRBD1 (6 bases). Germline V gene sequence: CDR1 SEHNR, CDR2 FQNEAQ (reference sequence). The CDR3 loop spans 15 amino acids. The V end lost 5 bases, the J end lost 7 bases, and 20 bases lay between the germline ends. CDR3 in DNA: TGTGCCAGCAGCCTGGGGGGGGACACCCTGGCTGGCTACACCTTC. This codes for CASSLGGDTLAGYTF.

The J gene is TRBJ2-7, the V gene TRBV19; D remains unclear. The CDR3 spans 13 residues. With 5 bases removed from V and 2 bases from J, the gap between germline ends came to 10 bases. Germline V gives CDR1 LNHDA, CDR2 SQIVND (reference sequence). The CDR3 is CASSDTATYEQYF. For the CDR3, the DNA is TGTGCCAGTAGTGACACTGCGACCTACGAGCAGTACTTC.

This sequence joins TRBV29-1 and TRBJ2-6, with 7 bases lining up with TRBD1. The CDR3 is 16 residues long. J was trimmed by 1 base and V by 3 bases; bases with no gene match: 6. CDR1 is SQVTM, CDR2 ANQGSEA, per germline. CDR3 protein: CSVEYRGRSGANVLTF. The CDR3 bases are TGCAGCGTTGAGTACAGGGGAAGGTCTGGGGCCAACGTCCTGACTTTC. The complete variable domain, with remaining parts taken from reference TRBV29-1 and TRBJ2-6, reads SAVISQKPSRDICQRGTSLTIQCQVDSQVTMMFWYRQQPGQSLTLIATANQGSEATYESGFVIDKFPISRPNLTFSTLTVSNMSPEDSSIYLCSVEYRGRSGANVLTFGAGSRLTVL.

This clone was counted only a few times. The rearrangement joins TRBV5-6 to TRBJ2-4, with D unclear. The CDR3 has 14 residues. V lost 0 bases and J 5 bases, leaving 9 bases between the germline ends. The germline V gene has CDR1 SGHDT and CDR2 YYEEEE. CDR3 sequence reads: CASSLVAFQNIQYF. The CDR3 coding sequence is TGTGCCAGCAGCTTGGTGGCTTTCCAAAACATTCAGTACTTC.

This sequence joins TRBV18 and TRBJ1-1; the match to TRBD1 covers 7 bases. The CDR3 is 15 residues long. The V segment lost 4 bases and the J segment 5 bases; nucleotides outside the gene matches: 10. Germline V CDR1 and CDR2: KGHSH, LQKENI. Here the CDR3 reads CASSLTTGVRTEAFF. CDR3 coding DNA: TGTGCCAGCTCACTCACCACAGGGGTGAGAACTGAAGCTTTCTTT.

The chain combines TRBV2 with TRBJ2-7; 9 nucleotides agree with TRBD1. Per germline, CDR1 SNHLY and CDR2 FYNNEI. J gave up 4 bases and V 6 bases, and 10 bases lay outside the gene matches. There are 15 residues in the CDR3. CDR3 protein: CASRDYRGLRYEQYF. The CDR3 nucleotides read TGTGCCAGCAGAGATTACAGGGGGCTCAGGTACGAGCAGTACTTC. Full variable domain (missing parts from reference TRBV2 and TRBJ2-7): EPEVTQTPSHQVTQMGQEVILRCVPISNHLYFYWYRQILGQKVEFLVSFYNNEISEKSEIFDDQFSVERPDGSNFTLKIRSTKLEDSAMYFCASRDYRGLRYEQYFGPGTRLTVT.

This clone has more than one count but fewer than ten. The chain joins TRBV5-1 to TRBJ2-3, with 7 positions matching TRBD2. Germline lookup yields CDR1 SGHRS and CDR2 YFSETQ. With 7 bases clipped from V and 5 bases from J, the junction kept 10 bases outside the gene matches. CDR3 size: 14 residues. The CDR3: CASGDIAGEDTQYF. The CDR3 nucleotides read TGCGCCAGCGGAGACATCGCGGGGGAAGATACGCAGTATTTT.

This clone was found a few times. The chain uses TRBV4-2 and TRBJ2-1; TRBD2 matches at 7 bases. The trim removed 0 bases at V and 8 bases at J, leaving 7 bases unmatched. The CDR3 extends over 15 amino acids. Germline CDR1 and CDR2: LGHNA and YNFKEQ. The DNA of the CDR3 is TGTGCCAGCAGCCAAGATATCGGGAGGTTCGATGAGCAGTTCTTC. Residues: CASSQDIGRFDEQFF.

The gene calls are TRBV25-1 and TRBJ2-6; 7 positions agree with TRBD2. The CDR3 extends over 16 amino acids. Looked up from germline, CDR1 is MGHDK and CDR2 is SYGVNS. V shed 1 base, J shed 2 bases, and the junction held 2 bases outside the gene matches. CDR3 nucleotide sequence: TGTGCCAGCAGTGAATTCGGGGGGACTGGGGCCAACGTCCTGACTTTC. Translated: CASSEFGGTGANVLTF.

The rearrangement links TRBV27 to TRBJ2-6; D unclear. Trimming pared 3 bases from V and 2 bases from J, leaving 8 bases between. Germline V CDR1 and CDR2: MNHEY, SMNVEV (reference sequence). CDR3 size: 15 residues. CDR3 residues: CASSFFSAGANVLTF. The CDR3 DNA follows: TGTGCCAGCAGTTTCTTTAGTGCTGGGGCCAACGTCCTGACTTTC.

The V call is TRBV29-1, the J call TRBJ2-7; the match to TRBD1 covers 9 bases. Unmatched junction bases numbered 8, after V lost 4 bases and J lost 7 bases. CDR1 SQVTM and CDR2 ANQGSEA come from the germline V gene. The CDR3 sequence is 13 residues long. The CDR3 bases are TGCAGCGTTGGGATACAGGGGGCAGGAGAGCAGTACTTC. Translation gives CSVGIQGAGEQYF.

CDR3 sequence (DNA): TGTGCCAGTAGCATGAAGGTCGGGGTTCCCTACAATGAGCAGTTCTTC. Its protein is CASSMKVGVPYNEQFF. V is TRBV19 and J is TRBJ2-1; TRBD2 might be the D (5 bases). Germline V gene lookup returns CDR1 LNHDA and CDR2 SQIVND (reference sequence). Trimming stripped 6 bases from V and 2 bases from J, with 17 bases between. This CDR3 comprises 16 residues.

This chain's CDR3 is CASSQRTGNQPQHF. The CDR3 coding sequence is TGTGCCAGCAGCCAGAGGACAGGCAATCAGCCCCAGCATTTT. The rearrangement joins TRBV6-1 to TRBJ1-5; maybe TRBD1 (6 bases). The CDR3 totals 14 residues. Per germline, CDR1 MNHNS and CDR2 SASEGT. Trimming stripped 6 bases from V and 2 bases from J, with 11 bases between.

The J gene is TRBJ1-2, the V gene TRBV2, with D unclear. This CDR3 comprises 12 residues. V lost 3 bases to trimming and J lost 5 bases, with 7 bases between them. The V gene's germline CDR1 is SNHLY and CDR2 FYNNEI. The CDR3 protein is CASSDALYGYTF. The CDR3 DNA follows: TGTGCCAGCAGTGACGCATTGTATGGCTACACCTTC.

V is TRBV15 and J is TRBJ2-5, with 11 bases that match TRBD2. The CDR3 loop spans 15 amino acids. Germline loops: CDR1 LNHNV, CDR2 YYDKDF (reference sequence). The trim removed 0 bases at V and 5 bases at J, leaving 2 bases unmatched. The CDR3 bases are TGTGCCACCAGCAGAGATAGCGGGAGGGTCGAGACCCAGTACTTC. Translation: CATSRDSGRVETQYF.

The rearrangement links TRBV5-1 to TRBJ2-5; D unresolved. CDR3 length: 13 residues. Trimming stripped 0 bases from V and 2 bases from J, with 5 bases between. From germline, CDR1 is SGHRS and CDR2 YFSETQ. The CDR3, as DNA: TGCGCCAGCAGCTTGGCCAAGCAAGAGACCCAGTACTTC. Amino acids: CASSLAKQETQYF.

There are a few counts of this clone. The rearrangement uses TRBV30 and TRBJ2-7; possibly TRBD1 for D (5 bases). V lost 2 bases, J lost 6 bases, and 8 bases lay in between. CDR1 GTSNPN and CDR2 SVGIG come from the germline V gene (reference sequence). The CDR3 is made up of 11 amino acids. The CDR3 loop is CAWSSRGEQYF. The CDR3 coding sequence is TGTGCCTGGAGTTCAAGGGGCGAGCAGTACTTC.

A note on this clone: Within the sample, other DNA sequences also encode this same CDR3. The V call is TRBV30, the J call TRBJ1-5, with 8 nucleotides matching TRBD1. Germline CDR1 reads GTSNPN; CDR2 reads SVGIG (reference sequence). V gave up 3 bases and J gave up 4 bases; unmatched junction bases: 2. The CDR3 contains 13 residues. The CDR3 bases are TGTGCCTGGAGCGACAGGGGAAATCAGCCCCAGCATTTT. This encodes CAWSDRGNQPQHF.

This clone has just a few counts. V is TRBV5-1 and J is TRBJ2-7; D ambiguous. The germline V gene encodes CDR1 SGHRS and CDR2 YFSETQ. The length of the CDR3 is 14 residues. The V and J ends lost 1 base and 7 bases respectively, with 15 bases between them. The CDR3 DNA sequence: TGCGCCAGCAGCTTGTTCTCGACTGTTGAGGAGCAGTACTTC. It codes for CASSLFSTVEEQYF.

The rearrangement joins TRBV5-6 to TRBJ2-1; tentative D call: TRBD2 (6 bases). This CDR3 region has 14 residues. The germline V and J ends were trimmed by 4 bases and 7 bases, with 15 bases remaining between them. Germline CDR1 SGHDT, CDR2 YYEEEE. Written as DNA, the CDR3 is TGTGCCAGCAGCCGACCGGACTACAGAAATGAGCAGTTCTTC. It is translated as CASSRPDYRNEQFF.

The chain is built from TRBV30 and TRBJ1-4; D is unresolved. V shed 6 bases and J shed 6 bases, with 8 bases lying between them. CDR3 length: 11 amino acids. Germline V gene sequence: CDR1 GTSNPN, CDR2 SVGIG (reference sequence). The chain's CDR3 is CACPTDEKLFF. The CDR3, as DNA: TGTGCCTGTCCAACGGATGAAAAACTGTTTTTT.